Each of the 4 T cell receptor beta chains below was sequenced from the same sample in a study of blood T cell repertoires in COVID-19. Produced via immunoSEQ multiplex PCR; TCRdb's table is partial and in-frame only. Of nearly 95,000 clones listed, roughly 87% are singletons. Sequencing input: peripheral blood. The receptors were gathered from a woman older than 75 with acute or convalescent COVID-19.

This clone was recorded only once. The chain uses TRBV5-1 and TRBJ1-5; the D gene is possibly TRBD1 (6 bases). This CDR3 is built from 15 residues. Trimming stripped 4 bases from V and 5 bases from J, with 16 bases between. CDR1 and CDR2 (germline): SGHRS, YFSETQ. The CDR3: CASSPWGGADQPQHF. CDR3 DNA: TGCGCCAGCAGCCCCTGGGGGGGGGCGGATCAGCCCCAGCATTTT.

The chain is built from TRBV12-3 or TRBV12-4 and TRBJ1-4; 8 bases are a match to TRBD1. V trimming: 3 bases; J trimming: 8 bases; junction bases outside the gene matches: 2. The CDR3 is 13 amino acids. The CDR3 here is CASSLAGGEKLFF. Here the CDR3 DNA reads TGTGCCAGCAGTTTGGCAGGGGGCGAAAAACTGTTTTTT.

The chain combines TRBV5-1 with TRBJ2-7, with D possibly matching TRBD2 (5 bases). The CDR3 sequence is 14 residues long. Per the germline V gene, CDR1 is SGHRS and CDR2 is YFSETQ. The germline V and J ends were trimmed by 0 bases and 6 bases, with 13 bases remaining between them. CDR3 sequence: CASSLEGRGGEQYF. CDR3 coding DNA: TGCGCCAGCAGCTTGGAAGGGAGAGGAGGCGAGCAGTACTTC.

This clone was seen once. The chain recombines TRBV6-5 with TRBJ1-5; 9 bases fit TRBD1. This CDR3 spans 15 amino acids. Germline CDR1 is MNHEY and CDR2 is SVGAGI. Trimming cost V 4 bases and J 5 bases; bases outside gene matches: 6. CDR3 bases: TGTGCCAGCAGTTTAAACAGGGGGCATGATCAGCCCCAGCATTTT. This gives the protein CASSLNRGHDQPQHF.